A single sample gave rise to the 16 T cell receptor beta chains below, sequenced in a study of blood T cells in healthy people across ages. The authors ran a second PCR of 7 to 11 cycles using a sample-barcoded 5' primer and a J-beta primer mix. TCRdb reanalysed the 5' RACE reads using MiXCR and keeps one entry per CDR3 protein. This sample yields about 1.4 million distinct CDR3 sequences, of which approximately 59% are seen a single time; 5.5% to 8% belongs to the top ten. Sequencing was carried out using blood. The source of these receptors is a man between 18 and 35 years old in good health.

The rearrangement joins TRBV29-1 to TRBJ2-6; D tentatively reads TRBD1 or TRBD2 (5 bases each). The germline CDR1 and CDR2 sequences are SQVTM and ANQGSEA. This CDR3 is 14 amino acids long. V gave up 3 bases and J gave up 2 bases, with 8 bases separating them. As DNA, the CDR3 is TGCAGCGTTGAGGGGCGGGCTGGGGCCAACGTCCTGACTTTC. This encodes CSVEGRAGANVLTF.

This clonotype is a singleton in its sample. This rearrangement joins TRBV20-1 to TRBJ2-5; 11 nucleotides line up with TRBD2. The V gene end was trimmed by 2 bases and the J gene end by 5 bases; junction bases not matched to a gene: 10. Germline lookup yields CDR1 DFQATT and CDR2 SNEGSKA (reference sequence). This CDR3 has 16 residues. The CDR3 loop is CSARPTSGRLEETQYF. In nucleotides, the CDR3 is TGCAGTGCTAGACCAACTAGCGGGAGACTAGAGGAGACCCAGTACTTC.

The genes are TRBV6-6 and TRBJ2-3; the match to TRBD2 covers 10 bases. The CDR3 is made up of 14 amino acids. The germline CDR1 and CDR2 sequences are MNHNY and SVGAGI (reference sequence). CDR3 in DNA: TGTACCACACAGCGGGGGGGCTCGACAGATACGCAGTATTTT. Protein product: CTTQRGGSTDTQYF.

The chain employs TRBV12-5 and TRBJ1-5; D is perhaps TRBD1 (6 bases). Looked up from germline, CDR1 is LGHNT and CDR2 is FRNRAP. The CDR3 totals 19 residues. Trimming took 0 bases from V and 9 from J, leaving 27 bases between them. As DNA, the CDR3 is TGTGCTAGTGGTTTGGTACGACGATATATACAGGGCGGAGGTACGCCCCAGCATTTT. It encodes CASGLVRRYIQGGGTPQHF.

The chain employs TRBV27 and TRBJ2-5; 14 bases are shared with TRBD2. CDR3 size: 16 residues. V lost 5 bases to trimming and J lost 3 bases; unmatched junction nucleotides: 5. Germline values: CDR1 MNHEY, CDR2 SMNVEV (reference sequence). The CDR3 sequence: CASSTPGLAGEETQYF. Here the CDR3 DNA reads TGTGCCAGCAGTACTCCGGGACTAGCGGGGGAAGAGACCCAGTACTTC.

The J gene is TRBJ2-4, the V gene TRBV10-3; 8 nucleotides align to TRBD1. The tail of the sequence fits TRBJ2-7 better, so the J call may be wrong. Germline loops: CDR1 ENHRY, CDR2 SYGVKD. The CDR3 contains 13 residues. In nucleotides, the CDR3 is TGTGCCATCAGCATACAGGGGGGATACGAGCAGTACTTC. It yields the protein CAISIQGGYEQYF.

The gene calls are TRBV12-3 or TRBV12-4 and TRBJ1-1; TRBD1 might be the D (6 bases). V lost 1 base and J lost 1, with 10 bases in between. The CDR3 is made up of 15 amino acids. Here the CDR3 DNA reads TGTGCCAGCAGTTTAGAGGTGACAGGGAACACTGAAGCTTTCTTT. Translating gives CASSLEVTGNTEAFF.

Regarding this clonotype: Likely a read error: the CDR3 ends without its conserved phenylalanine or tryptophan. In DNA, the CDR3 is TGTGCCAGCAGCCCACCAGGGACAGTCCACCAAGAGACCCAGTACTTG. Its translation is CASSPPGTVHQETQYL. The chain joins TRBV7-2 to TRBJ2-4; 7 bases line up with TRBD1. The end of the DNA aligns better with TRBJ2-5, so the J call may be wrong. In germline, CDR1 is SGHTA, CDR2 FQGNSA. The CDR3 contains 16 residues.

The V gene is TRBV4-1, the J gene TRBJ2-7; D is undetermined. V shed 0 bases and J shed 5 bases, with 8 bases lying between them. Germline V gene sequence: CDR1 MGHRA, CDR2 YSYEKL. CDR3 length equals 13 residues. CDR3: CASSQEPEHEQYF. The CDR3 nucleotides read TGCGCCAGCAGCCAAGAACCAGAACACGAGCAGTACTTC.

The sample holds one count of this clonotype. The chain links TRBV4-1 to TRBJ2-3, with no clear D. The CDR3 extends over 13 amino acids. Trimming pared 0 bases from V and 4 bases from J, leaving 5 bases between. CDR1 is MGHRA and CDR2 is YSYEKL in the germline V gene. The DNA for the CDR3 is TGCGCCAGCAGCCAAGATCACCCAGATACGCAGTATTTT. Protein sequence: CASSQDHPDTQYF.

This chain uses TRBV7-2 with TRBJ1-2, with D maybe TRBD1 (5 bases). This CDR3 has 15 residues. Germline CDR1 reads SGHTA; CDR2 reads FQGNSA. Trimming shortened V by 5 bases and J by 4 bases, and 17 bases separated the two germline ends. CDR3 sequence reads: CASSPGTIPLYGYTF. CDR3 DNA: TGTGCCAGCAGCCCTGGGACGATCCCTCTCTATGGCTACACCTTC.

CDR3 sequence (DNA): TGTGCCAGCAGCGCCTCGGGACCAGCCTACGAGCAGTACTTC. It yields the protein CASSASGPAYEQYF. The gene calls are TRBV7-6 and TRBJ2-7; D is tentatively TRBD1 or TRBD2 (5 bases each). The germline gives CDR1 SGHVS, CDR2 FNYEAQ. V dropped 5 bases and J dropped 2 bases, with 13 bases sitting between them. The CDR3 contains 14 residues.

This clonotype was recorded once. V gene TRBV5-1 combines with J gene TRBJ2-1; TRBD2 aligns across 10 bases. This CDR3 comprises 18 residues. Unmatched junction bases numbered 7, after V lost 0 bases and J lost 1 base. CDR1 is SGHRS and CDR2 is YFSETQ in the germline V gene. CDR3: CASSLAGSGRRSYNEQFF. As DNA, the CDR3 is TGCGCCAGCAGCTTGGCGGGTAGCGGGAGGAGGTCCTACAATGAGCAGTTCTTC.

This clonotype was observed a handful of times. The V gene is TRBV5-1, the J gene TRBJ1-2, with a possible D match to TRBD1 (6 bases). CDR3 length: 14 residues. Trimming pared 4 bases from V and 4 bases from J, leaving 14 bases between. CDR1 and CDR2 (germline): SGHRS, YFSETQ. The CDR3 region has the DNA TGCGCCAGCAGCCCGGACAGTCCCCCCTATGGCTACACCTTC. Its protein product is CASSPDSPPYGYTF. Looking up the rest from reference TRBV5-1 and TRBJ1-2 gives the full variable domain: KAGVTQTPRYLIKTRGQQVTLSCSPISGHRSVSWYQQTPGQGLQFLFEYFSETQRNKGNFPGRFSGRQFSNSRSEMNVSTLELGDSALYLCASSPDSPPYGYTFGSGTRLTVV.

The chain is built from TRBV4-2 and TRBJ1-5; TRBD1 might be the D (5 bases). Germline V lookup: CDR1 LGHNA, CDR2 YNFKEQ. V was shortened by 0 bases and J by 6 bases, with 9 bases between the two germline ends. The CDR3 loop spans 14 amino acids. DNA for the CDR3: TGTGCCAGCAGCCAAGAGGGGGGTAGTCAGCCCCAGCATTTT. The encoded protein is CASSQEGGSQPQHF.

The chain has TRBV14 and TRBJ2-3; 9 bases agree with TRBD2. Germline-derived CDR1 and CDR2 are SGHDN and FVKESK. The CDR3 sequence is 15 residues long. V lost 2 bases to trimming and J lost 7 bases; unmatched junction nucleotides: 7. The CDR3 loop reads CASSQLAGPSYTQYF. The CDR3 nucleotides read TGTGCCAGCAGCCAACTAGCGGGACCTTCTTATACGCAGTATTTT.